This TCR beta chain was retrieved from a study of post-analysis software for immune sequencing data. Study background: Recorded subtypes: relapsing-remitting, secondary progressive, progressive-relapsing; some patients unannotated. Study outcomes and limitations: Significantly lower normalized Chao1 diversity was seen in multiple sclerosis patients than in controls. Four or five TRBV segments were more frequent in patients than controls; TRBV5-6, TRBV5-1 and TRBV20-1 belonged to this group.

The V end was cut by 6 bases, the J end by 1 base, with 7 bases between. Germline V CDR1 and CDR2: MNHEY, SMNVEV (reference sequence). The CDR3 is 13 residues long. Turning to this clonotype: Its antigen remains unidentified.

Included in the TCR beta cDNA libraries were unique molecular identifiers. Yield was approximately 500,000 cDNA molecules from 1 to 10 million T cells. TCRdb recomputed calls from the PCR reads with MiXCR, one row per CDR3 protein. There are about 460,000 distinct CDR3 sequences in the sample; under 55% occur only once, and about 12% lies in the top ten. Sequenced input: blood. This sequence originates from a girl under 18 with multiple sclerosis. The chain uses TRBV27 and TRBJ2-1; D not resolved. As DNA, the CDR3 is TGTGCCAGCAGCTCTAGATCCTACAATGAGCAGTTCTTC. Protein product: CASSSRSYNEQFF.